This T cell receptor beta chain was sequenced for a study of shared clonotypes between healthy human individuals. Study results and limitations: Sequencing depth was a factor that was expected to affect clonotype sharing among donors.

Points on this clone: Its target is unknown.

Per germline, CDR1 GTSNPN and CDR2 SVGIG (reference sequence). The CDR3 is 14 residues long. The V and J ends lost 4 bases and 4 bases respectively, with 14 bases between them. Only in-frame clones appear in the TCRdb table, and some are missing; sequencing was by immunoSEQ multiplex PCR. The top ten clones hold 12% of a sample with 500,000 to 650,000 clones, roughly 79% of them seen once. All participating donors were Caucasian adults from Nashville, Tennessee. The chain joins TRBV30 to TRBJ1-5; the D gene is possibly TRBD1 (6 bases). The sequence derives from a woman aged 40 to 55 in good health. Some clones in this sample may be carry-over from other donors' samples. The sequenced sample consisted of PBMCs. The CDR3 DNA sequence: TGTGCCTGGACCCGATGGGGGGCGAATCAGCCCCAGCATTTT. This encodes CAWTRWGANQPQHF.